The source of this T cell receptor (beta chain) is a study of cytomegalovirus exposure and HLA in healthy donors. The wider study: Genotyping of roughly 400 donors showed that roughly 80% belonged to the Caucasian-associated ancestry cluster. Regarding the study as a whole: Immune exposure information available was restricted to CMV serostatus.

The germline gives CDR1 MNHEY, CDR2 SMNVEV (reference sequence). The CDR3 loop spans 17 amino acids. Trimming removed 6 bases from V and 3 bases from J; junction bases left unmatched: 6. On this clone itself: Its antigen is currently unknown.

This PCR relied on a set of 60 Vbeta primers and 13 Jbeta primers. TCRdb keeps only in-frame clones here, not all; method: immunoSEQ multiplex PCR. This sample has some 140,000 clones; approximately 80% occur once, and the top ten carry around 6%. V and J are TRBV27 and TRBJ2-3, with 16 bases aligning to TRBD2. Input material: PBMCs. The clonotype was recovered from a middle-aged woman in good health and CMV-seropositive. CDR3 protein: CASRPGLAGGRTDTQYF. CDR3 DNA sequence: TGTGCCAGCAGACCGGGACTAGCGGGAGGGAGGACAGATACGCAGTATTTT.